The 9 T cell receptor beta chains below all came from one sample that was sequenced in a study of neurological immune-mediated disorders. TCRdb reanalysed the 5' RACE reads using MiXCR and keeps one entry per CDR3 protein. The table shows 40,000 to 55,000 distinct CDR3 sequences, with 2.5% to 3.5% occurring only once. The material sequenced was PBMCs. Source of these receptors: a woman in her fifties or sixties with multiple sclerosis.

This clonotype has a handful of counts. A clone one base away is much larger, so this may be a read error. The chain links TRBV7-8 to TRBJ2-2; 9 bases are a match to TRBD1. The CDR3 spans 15 residues. Germline V gene data show CDR1 as SGHVS and CDR2 as FQNEAQ. In nucleotides, the CDR3 is TGTGCCAGCAGCCCGGGACAGGGTTTCCTCGGGGCGCTGTTTTTT. Translation: CASSPGQGFLGALFF.

This clonotype occurred many times. The chain combines TRBV5-1 with TRBJ1-1, with 9 bases aligning to TRBD1. Germline trimming cut 2 bases from V and 7 bases from J; bases unmatched to any gene: 9. Germline lookup yields CDR1 SGHRS and CDR2 YFSETQ. The length of the CDR3 is 15 residues. The DNA of the CDR3 is TGCGCCAGCAGCTTCACGACCGGGACAGGGAGTGAAGCTTTCTTT. Translation gives CASSFTTGTGSEAFF.

As to this clonotype: This may arise from a read error, as a much more abundant clone is one base away. The chain carries TRBV7-8 and TRBJ1-3, with TRBD1 identical over 8 bases. The CDR3 length is 17 residues. CDR1 is SGHVS, CDR2 FQNEAQ, per germline. CDR3: CASSATRDRLAGKTIYF. CDR3 bases: TGTGCCAGCAGCGCAACCCGGGACAGGCTCGCCGGAAAAACCATATATTTT.

In the case of this clonotype: A much larger clonotype is one base distant, so this may be a read error. The chain recombines TRBV7-9 with TRBJ2-6; D not certain. CDR3 length equals 13 residues. The germline CDR1 and CDR2 sequences are SEHNR and FQNEAQ (reference sequence). Trimming removed 5 bases from V and 9 bases from J, with 11 bases in between. The CDR3 coding sequence is TGTGCCAGCAGCCTTCCCGAGGACAACGTCCTGACTTTC. Amino acid sequence: CASSLPEDNVLTF.

This clonotype was recorded many times. This chain links TRBV20-1 with TRBJ2-7; weak D call: TRBD1 (5 bases). Germline CDR1 reads DFQATT; CDR2 reads SNEGSKA (reference sequence). The CDR3 totals 14 residues. V was trimmed by 3 bases and J by 5 bases, leaving 17 bases between them. The chain's CDR3 is CSASSPGQGDEQYF. DNA for the CDR3: TGCAGTGCTAGTTCCCCGGGCCAAGGGGACGAGCAGTACTTC.

For this clonotype: At one of its ends the junction is not consistent with the germline gene, which may arise from a read error. V is TRBV11-2 and J is TRBJ2-3, with D perhaps assigned TRBD1 or TRBD2 (5 bases each). Germline V gives CDR1 SGHAT, CDR2 FQNNGV. The CDR3 length is 17 residues. The CDR3 nucleotides are TGTGCCAACAGCCCCCGGGGCGGTTTCTTGGGCACAGATACGCAGTATTTT. It codes for CANSPRGGFLGTDTQYF.

The sample holds many counts of this clonotype. The chain links TRBV24-1 to TRBJ2-1, with 8 bases aligning to TRBD1. Per the germline V gene, CDR1 is KGHDR and CDR2 is SFDVKD. CDR3 length: 16 residues. Trimming removed 4 bases from V and 0 bases from J; junction bases left unmatched: 4. In DNA, the CDR3 is TGTGCCACCAGTGACTATGGGACAGGCTCCTACAATGAGCAGTTCTTC. This translates into CATSDYGTGSYNEQFF.

This clonotype was counted ten times or more. The rearrangement uses TRBV5-1 and TRBJ2-7; 10 nucleotides match TRBD2. The CDR3 spans 15 residues. CDR1 and CDR2 from the germline V gene are SGHRS and YFSETQ. With V trimmed by 3 bases and J by 0 bases, 3 bases remained unmatched. The DNA of the CDR3 is TGCGCCAGCAGCTCCGGACTAGCGGTCTCCTACGAGCAGTACTTC. This codes for CASSSGLAVSYEQYF.

This clonotype was counted at least ten times. This chain joins TRBV20-1 and TRBJ2-1, with 11 bases fitting TRBD2. The CDR3 has 16 residues. The trim removed 3 bases at V and 8 bases at J, leaving 12 bases unmatched. Germline CDR1 is DFQATT and CDR2 is SNEGSKA (reference sequence). The CDR3 region has the DNA TGCAGTGCTAGCCTATCAAAGGGACTAGCGGTACATGAGCAGTTCTTC. Its translation: CSASLSKGLAVHEQFF.